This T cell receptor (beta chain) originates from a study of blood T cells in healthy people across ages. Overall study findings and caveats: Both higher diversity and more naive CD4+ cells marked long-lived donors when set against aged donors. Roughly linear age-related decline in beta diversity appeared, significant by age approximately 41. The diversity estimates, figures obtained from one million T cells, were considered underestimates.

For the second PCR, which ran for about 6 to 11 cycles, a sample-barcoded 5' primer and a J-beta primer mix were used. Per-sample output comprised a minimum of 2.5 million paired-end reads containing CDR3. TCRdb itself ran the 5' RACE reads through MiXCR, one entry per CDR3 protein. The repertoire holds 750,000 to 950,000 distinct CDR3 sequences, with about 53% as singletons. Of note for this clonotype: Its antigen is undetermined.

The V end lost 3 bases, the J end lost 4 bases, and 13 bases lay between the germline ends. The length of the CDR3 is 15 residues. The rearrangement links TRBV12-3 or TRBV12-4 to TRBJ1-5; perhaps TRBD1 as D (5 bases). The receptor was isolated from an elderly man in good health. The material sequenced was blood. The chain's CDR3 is CASSLLDRGNQPQHF. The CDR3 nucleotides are TGTGCCAGCAGTTTGTTAGACAGAGGGAATCAGCCCCAGCATTTT.